The source of this T cell receptor beta chain is a study of T cells in Graves' hyperthyroidism and ophthalmopathy (dated by TCRdb to about 2019). In the study overall: Peripheral blood was collected at initial diagnosis, before any treatment. A discovery cohort of about a hundred patients, approximately 44 with Graves' ophthalmopathy and about 60 with stable Graves' hyperthyroidism, was used to find distinguishing TCR V-J signatures. An independent validation cohort of around 19 hyperthyroidism patients and 17 patients who later progressed to ophthalmopathy tested prospective prediction of ophthalmopathy. For training and testing, the roughly 97 patients in the discovery cohort were randomly divided in a 7:3 ratio. Thyroid tissue and blood T-cell repertoires from roughly six Graves' hyperthyroidism patients were also compared in the study. After sampling, hyperthyroidism patients received methimazole starting at 30 mg daily, and ophthalmopathy patients received high-dose intravenous methylprednisolone. The paper reports TCR Vbeta CDR3 sequencing of some 140 peripheral blood samples: some 44 ophthalmopathy, fewer than 85 hyperthyroidism and 17 progressor patients. What the work shows at the level of the full study, not this receptor alone: Ophthalmopathy was separated from stable hyperthyroidism by a 13 V-J signature model, with 85% to 90% sensitivity and about 81% specificity obtained in cross-validation and 80%/75% obtained in testing. In validation, the model predicted progression to ophthalmopathy a median of approximately 6.3 months before onset, with roughly 68% sensitivity and 72.22% specificity. Most expanded thyroid clonotypes (frequency above 0.001) were also found in blood, which suggests that blood repertoires may mirror thyroid immune responses. Sample size was not statistically predetermined, and investigators were not blinded to group allocation.

Hyperthyroidism patients were newly diagnosed, had a disease duration of under 2 months, and were aged 18 to 65 years. The study excluded patients with uncontrolled infections, other autoimmune diseases, pregnancy or lactation. Diagnoses were based on clinical symptoms, serum thyroxine and TRAb, thyroid ultrasound and orbital computed tomography. For progressor patients, blood was drawn at the first diagnosis of hyperthyroidism, before any ophthalmopathy symptoms had appeared. PBMCs were separated from approximately 10 ml of fresh peripheral blood using Ficoll-Paque density gradient centrifugation. Progressor patients were defined as those initially diagnosed with Graves' hyperthyroidism in whom ophthalmopathy developed during follow-up. Total RNA was extracted using Trizol reagent, and RNA quality was assessed on an Agilent 2100 Bioanalyzer. This clonotype was counted ten times or more. Its antigen is not yet known. No qualities accompany the bases; no much larger clone lies one base away.

The TCR beta CDR3 regions were amplified from RNA transcripts. The TCR CDR3 was subjected to a first round of RT-PCR using the HTBI primer set and the Qiagen OneStep RT-PCR kit. Libraries were constructed in a second round of multiplex PCR, after which size selection and purification were carried out. Sequencing of the libraries was done on an Illumina HiSeq2000 using paired-end 100 bp reads. As for how the authors treated the data: SOAPnuke was used to process the raw data, throwing out any read that contained adapters or uncalled bases, had a mean Phred below 15, or lacked an exact constant-primer or identifier match. High-quality paired reads were merged using COPE v1.2.5, and each unique nucleotide sequence was defined as a clonotype. Clonotypes were aligned to IMGT TRBV, TRBD and TRBJ reference segments using MiTCR v1.1. The analysis included only V-J combinations with a frequency above 0.0001, which together covered 99% to 99.2% of the repertoires. The TCS score was defined as F50 (clonal expansion) divided by E x V (chaos), with BLOSUM62-based TCRdist calculated between CDR3 peptides within each V-J. Welch's t-statistics and random forest reduced approximately 520 V-J features to fewer than 15, which were used in a naive Bayes classifier (R e1071). The public reads were quality trimmed at Q25 with fastp and then assembled into clones with MiXCR by TCRdb, keeping productive beta chains. One record per CDR3 amino acid sequence lists the most common genes and DNA. In this record, the V and J calls reflect TCRdb's handling and not the investigators' own analysis. For this sample the table gives almost 600,000 distinct CDR3 sequences, of which approximately 14% were detected only once. The ten largest clonotypes hold roughly 6.2% of the sample.

The CDR3, from cysteine to phenylalanine, totals 14 residues. Solely the CDR3 DNA is kept, with 42 bases framed from the first base. For CDR1 and CDR2, the germline V gene lists MNHNS and SASEGT. Here V drops 5 bases and J drops 7 bases, and the junction holds 10 bases not matched to any gene. The sequence was collected from a young woman with Graves' hyperthyroidism that later progressed to Graves' ophthalmopathy. This chain is built from TRBV6-1 and TRBJ2-5; TRBD1 aligns with 7 central bases. Sequenced input: blood. The DNA sequence reads TGTGCCAGCAGTTCAAGGGGGCGCCCAGGGACCCAGTACTTC. This encodes CASSSRGRPGTQYF.